Each of the 32 T cell receptor beta chains below was sequenced from the same sample in a study of blood T cell repertoires in COVID-19. Measured with immunoSEQ multiplex PCR; TCRdb has only the in-frame clones, and not every one. The sample has roughly 280,000 clones; more than 80% are singletons. Source material: PBMCs or T cells enriched from blood (not recorded which). These receptors were collected from a woman in her thirties with acute COVID-19.

The chain combines TRBV28 with TRBJ2-7; possibly TRBD1 for D (5 bases). V gave up 4 bases and J gave up 2 bases, with 9 bases separating them. CDR1 is MDHEN and CDR2 is SYDVKM in the germline V gene. The CDR3 contains 13 residues. CDR3 sequence (DNA): TGTGCCAGCAGTTCCCTAGGGGCCTACGAGCAGTACTTC. Amino acids: CASSSLGAYEQYF.

V gene TRBV7-2 combines with J gene TRBJ1-1; possibly TRBD1 for D (6 bases). The CDR3 loop spans 16 amino acids. Trimming cost V 5 bases and J 1 base, with 17 bases left between them. Looked up from germline, CDR1 is SGHTA and CDR2 is FQGNSA. CDR3 region: CASSRTGSRGNTEAFF. The CDR3 DNA follows: TGTGCCAGCAGCCGTACAGGGTCCAGGGGGAACACTGAAGCTTTCTTT.

V and J are TRBV5-1 and TRBJ2-4; 9 positions agree with TRBD1. Germline V gene sequence: CDR1 SGHRS, CDR2 YFSETQ. V trimming: 4 bases; J trimming: 8 bases; junction bases outside the gene matches: 7. The CDR3 loop spans 14 amino acids. CDR3 nucleotides: TGCGCCAGCAGCCCGGGACAGGGTACGGACATTCAGTACTTC. Translated: CASSPGQGTDIQYF.

The chain links TRBV4-1 to TRBJ2-5; 9 bases fit TRBD1. V shed 0 bases and J 2 bases; nucleotides not matched to a gene: 1. CDR3 size: 15 residues. The V gene's germline CDR1 is MGHRA and CDR2 YSYEKL. DNA of the CDR3: TGCGCCAGCAGCCAAGAAGACAGGGGGCAAGAGACCCAGTACTTC. The encoded protein is CASSQEDRGQETQYF.

This sequence joins TRBV10-3 and TRBJ2-7, with 7 bases that match TRBD1. Germline V gene data show CDR1 as ENHRY and CDR2 as SYGVKD. The CDR3 runs to 15 residues. Trimming cost V 7 bases and J 1 base; bases outside gene matches: 10. CDR3 region: CAIKERRDSSYEQYF. The CDR3 nucleotides are TGTGCCATCAAAGAACGTCGGGACAGTTCCTACGAGCAGTACTTC.

This chain joins TRBV2 and TRBJ1-4; 7 bases match TRBD1. In germline, CDR1 is SNHLY, CDR2 FYNNEI. Trimming removed 6 bases from V and 4 bases from J; junction bases left unmatched: 5. The CDR3 is 14 amino acids. DNA for the CDR3: TGTGCCAGCAGACTTAGACAGGGTAATGAAAAACTGTTTTTT. Its translation: CASRLRQGNEKLFF.

Comments on this clone: An end of the junction differs from the germline gene, which may be a read error. The J gene is TRBJ2-6, the V gene TRBV7-7; possible D gene TRBD2, 6 bases. This CDR3 contains 16 residues. CDR1 is SSHAT, CDR2 FNYEAQ, per germline (reference sequence). The CDR3 loop reads CASSPRRGSGANVLTF. CDR3 DNA sequence: TGTGCTAGCAGCCCGAGGCGGGGCTCTGGGGCCAACGTCCTGACTTTC.

J is TRBJ1-1 and V is TRBV2, with TRBD1 identical over 7 bases. This CDR3 is 11 amino acids long. Germline loops: CDR1 SNHLY, CDR2 FYNNEI. V was pared by 10 bases and J by 5 bases, with 4 bases of the junction left unmatched. The CDR3 here is CATIRGTEAFF. CDR3 coding DNA: TGTGCCACCATCAGGGGGACTGAAGCTTTCTTT.

CDR3 amino acids: CASSLLSGSTDTQYF. Written as DNA, the CDR3 is TGTGCCAGCAGTTTACTTAGCGGGAGCACAGATACGCAGTATTTT. The rearrangement joins TRBV27 to TRBJ2-3, with 7 bases that match TRBD2. This CDR3 has 15 residues. V gave up 2 bases and J gave up 0 bases; unmatched junction bases: 2. CDR1 is MNHEY and CDR2 is SMNVEV in the germline V gene (reference sequence).

The chain has TRBV2 and TRBJ2-1; TRBD1 agrees at 9 bases. The CDR3 length is 15 residues. V shed 2 bases, J shed 8 bases, and the junction held 7 bases outside the gene matches. In germline, CDR1 is SNHLY, CDR2 FYNNEI. CDR3 in DNA: TGTGCCAGCAGTGAATGGGGACAGGGATCCGATGAGCAGTTCTTC. Amino acid sequence: CASSEWGQGSDEQFF.

The chain links TRBV7-9 to TRBJ2-1; TRBD1 agrees at 10 bases. The CDR3 runs 15 residues. V trimming: 5 bases; J trimming: 3 bases; junction bases outside the gene matches: 4. Germline loops: CDR1 SEHNR, CDR2 FQNEAQ (reference sequence). CDR3 amino acids: CASSPGTGDYNEQFF. Here the CDR3 DNA reads TGTGCCAGCAGCCCCGGGACAGGGGACTACAATGAGCAGTTCTTC.

J is TRBJ2-7 and V is TRBV19; D might be TRBD2 (5 bases). Germline V gene lookup returns CDR1 LNHDA and CDR2 SQIVND (reference sequence). This CDR3 is built from 14 residues. The V end was cut by 3 bases, the J end by 6 bases, with 15 bases between. The CDR3 spells CASSMVEGVAEQYF. The CDR3 DNA is TGTGCCAGTAGTATGGTAGAGGGAGTTGCCGAGCAGTACTTC.

J is TRBJ2-3 and V is TRBV28; perhaps TRBD2 as D (6 bases). Deletions cut 4 bases from V and 2 bases from J, with 34 bases between. Per the germline V gene, CDR1 is MDHEN and CDR2 is SYDVKM. The CDR3 contains 22 residues. Here the CDR3 DNA reads TGTGCCAGCAGTTGGGACTTCATCGGGCGGGCCGTTCAGAGACGATTCACAGATACGCAGTATTTT. Translated: CASSWDFIGRAVQRRFTDTQYF. Using reference TRBV28 and TRBJ2-3 for the parts outside the CDR3, the full variable domain is DVKVTQSSRYLVKRTGEKVFLECVQDMDHENMFWYRQDPGLGLRLIYFSYDVKMKEKGDIPEGYSVSREKKERFSLILESASTNQTSMYLCASSWDFIGRAVQRRFTDTQYFGPGTRLTVL.

The rearrangement uses TRBV4-1 and TRBJ1-5; no definite D call. V lost 1 base, J lost 2 bases, and 18 bases lay in between. In germline, CDR1 is MGHRA, CDR2 YSYEKL. CDR3 length: 18 residues. CDR3 DNA sequence: TGCGCCAGCAGCCAAGTAGGAGGCCGCGGGCGGGGCAATCAGCCCCAGCATTTT. This codes for CASSQVGGRGRGNQPQHF.

This rearrangement joins TRBV9 to TRBJ2-2, with 10 bases lining up with TRBD2. CDR3 size: 16 residues. V was pared by 6 bases and J by 5 bases, with 10 bases of the junction left unmatched. Germline V gene lookup returns CDR1 SGDLS and CDR2 YYNGEE. The CDR3 bases are TGTGCCAGCAAGGGGAGAACTAGCGGGAATACCGGGGAGCTGTTTTTT. Protein sequence: CASKGRTSGNTGELFF.

The rearrangement joins TRBV4-3 to TRBJ2-3; 8 bases align to TRBD2. Germline trimming cut 4 bases from V and 4 bases from J; bases unmatched to any gene: 10. The CDR3 is 16 amino acids. CDR1 and CDR2 from the germline V gene are LGHNA and YSLEER. In DNA, the CDR3 is TGCGCCAGCAGCCCCATGGGAGCGGGGGTGGCAGATACGCAGTATTTT. It encodes CASSPMGAGVADTQYF.

The DNA for the CDR3 is TGCAGCGTTGAAGGACAGTTAGGTACAGGGAGTACTGAAGCTTTCTTT. Translated, it gives CSVEGQLGTGSTEAFF. The chain couples TRBV29-1 to TRBJ1-1, with a weak D call TRBD1 (6 bases). Trimming removed 1 base from V and 5 bases from J, with 20 bases in between. The germline gives CDR1 SQVTM, CDR2 ANQGSEA. This CDR3 is built from 16 residues.

The rearrangement links TRBV7-2 to TRBJ2-7; D ambiguous. CDR3 length equals 16 residues. Between the trimmed V and J ends, which lost 5 bases and 1 base, there was a span of 18 bases. Germline V gene lookup returns CDR1 SGHTA and CDR2 FQGNSA. This CDR3 reads CASSGHRDGSSYEQYF. The CDR3 nucleotides read TGTGCCAGCAGCGGGCACCGAGACGGCTCATCCTACGAGCAGTACTTC.

The genes are TRBV27 and TRBJ2-1, with 11 bases lining up with TRBD2. With V trimmed by 5 bases and J by 7 bases, 7 bases remained unmatched. The CDR3 spans 15 residues. Germline CDR1 MNHEY, CDR2 SMNVEV (reference sequence). In DNA form, the CDR3 reads TGTGCCAGCAGTATCATAGCGGGAGGGAGGAATGAGCAGTTCTTC. This translates into CASSIIAGGRNEQFF.

The chain links TRBV7-9 to TRBJ2-1; perhaps TRBD2 as D (6 bases). Germline CDR1 is SEHNR and CDR2 is FQNEAQ (reference sequence). This CDR3 has 13 amino acids. Deletions cut 1 base from V and 9 bases from J, with 10 bases between. The CDR3 spells CASSLEAGGEQFF. Written as DNA, the CDR3 is TGTGCCAGCAGCTTAGAGGCCGGGGGTGAGCAGTTCTTC.

The rearrangement uses TRBV19 and TRBJ2-3, with 8 bases matching TRBD1. Looked up from germline, CDR1 is LNHDA and CDR2 is SQIVND (reference sequence). The V gene end was trimmed by 4 bases and the J gene end by 6 bases; junction bases not matched to a gene: 6. The CDR3 is 14 residues long. The CDR3 nucleotides read TGTGCCAGTAGTACCGTCACAGGGGGGGATACGCAGTATTTT. Translation gives CASSTVTGGDTQYF.

This clone was picked up a small number of times. The chain is built from TRBV10-3 and TRBJ1-4; TRBD1 is a possible D gene (6 bases). Per the germline V gene, CDR1 is ENHRY and CDR2 is SYGVKD. The V end lost 6 bases, the J end lost 3 bases, and 8 bases lay between the germline ends. The CDR3 sequence is 13 residues long. The CDR3 nucleotides are TGTGCCATCAGACAGGGCCCTAATGAAAAACTGTTTTTT. This translates into CAIRQGPNEKLFF.

This chain uses TRBV19 with TRBJ1-5, with D perhaps matching TRBD1 (5 bases). V was pared by 6 bases and J by 3 bases, with 9 bases between. The CDR3 covers 13 residues. Germline V CDR1 and CDR2: LNHDA, SQIVND (reference sequence). This CDR3 is CASRRQYNQPQHF. CDR3 nucleotide sequence: TGTGCCAGTAGAAGACAGTACAATCAGCCCCAGCATTTT.

The V call is TRBV28, the J call TRBJ2-7, with D possibly TRBD1 on 5 matching bases. V was cut by 2 bases and J by 3 bases, with 8 bases left in between. Germline CDR1 is MDHEN and CDR2 is SYDVKM. CDR3 length: 13 residues. CDR3 DNA sequence: TGTGCCAGCAGTTTACCCGACAGCTACGAGCAGTACTTC. Protein: CASSLPDSYEQYF.

J is TRBJ2-7 and V is TRBV6-5; D possibly corresponds to TRBD1 (6 bases). V lost 5 bases, J lost 2 bases, and 16 bases lay in between. Germline CDR1 and CDR2: MNHEY and SVGAGI. CDR3 length: 15 residues. The CDR3 bases are TGTGCCAGCAGTCCCCGGGACAACCCTACCTACGAGCAGTACTTC. It encodes CASSPRDNPTYEQYF.

The chain joins TRBV5-1 to TRBJ1-1; D perhaps matches TRBD1 (6 bases). Germline CDR1 and CDR2: SGHRS and YFSETQ. Trimming shortened V by 2 bases and J by 5 bases, and 7 bases separated the two germline ends. This CDR3 region has 12 residues. The CDR3 DNA reads as TGCGCCAGCAGCTTACAGGGTACTGAAGCTTTCTTT. Protein sequence: CASSLQGTEAFF.

The V gene is TRBV12-3 or TRBV12-4, the J gene TRBJ2-3, with unresolved D. CDR3 length equals 12 residues. The V end lost 4 bases, the J end lost 0 bases, and 2 bases lay between the germline ends. CDR3 DNA sequence: TGTGCCAGCAGTTCTAGCACAGATACGCAGTATTTT. It codes for CASSSSTDTQYF.

This clone was detected only once. This sample also contains other DNA sequences that code for the same CDR3. The V call is TRBV11-3, the J call TRBJ2-3, with D perhaps TRBD2 (6 bases). The CDR3 loop spans 14 amino acids. V shed 4 bases and J shed 2 bases, with 10 bases lying between them. Germline CDR1 is SGHNT and CDR2 is YENEEA. CDR3 nucleotides: TGTGCCAGCAGCTCCGGGAGAGCCACAGATACGCAGTATTTT. Protein product: CASSSGRATDTQYF.

V and J are TRBV7-6 and TRBJ2-7; TRBD2 matches 7 bases. This CDR3 has 14 residues. CDR1 and CDR2 (germline): SGHVS, FNYEAQ. Trimming cost V 0 bases and J 7 bases; bases outside gene matches: 6. DNA for the CDR3: TGTGCCAGCAGCTTAGCGGGAGGGCCAGAAGAGCAGTACTTC. Translated: CASSLAGGPEEQYF.

V usage is TRBV24-1 and J usage is TRBJ2-3; 10 bases map to TRBD1. The trim removed 4 bases at V and 5 bases at J, leaving 8 bases unmatched. Germline CDR1 and CDR2: KGHDR and SFDVKD. The CDR3 covers 16 residues. The CDR3 sequence: CATSEVTGGGVDTQYF. DNA of the CDR3: TGTGCCACCAGTGAAGTGACAGGGGGCGGCGTAGATACGCAGTATTTT.

This chain connects TRBV5-1 to TRBJ2-7; 11 nucleotides line up with TRBD1. After removal of 3 bases from V and 3 bases from J, the junction contained 5 bases not matched to a gene. The CDR3 is 15 amino acids. CDR1 SGHRS and CDR2 YFSETQ come from the germline V gene. This CDR3 is CASSWGGTGGYEQYF. DNA for the CDR3: TGCGCCAGCAGCTGGGGCGGGACAGGGGGCTACGAGCAGTACTTC.

V usage is TRBV6-5 and J usage is TRBJ2-2; D is perhaps TRBD1 (6 bases). In germline, CDR1 is MNHEY, CDR2 SVGAGI. V was pared by 7 bases and J by 6 bases, with 12 bases between. This CDR3 region has 13 residues. The DNA of the CDR3 is TGTGCCAGCACCAGACAGGAGGCCGGGGAGCTGTTTTTT. This codes for CASTRQEAGELFF.